This paragraph reports one T cell receptor beta chain. Its matching antigen is unknown. Amplification used 60 Vbeta primers and 13 Jbeta primers. Some clones are missing from TCRdb's copy, which holds only in-frame ones; the method was immunoSEQ multiplex PCR. The table has 150,000 to 200,000 clones, less than 80% seen once. The data were obtained in a study of cytomegalovirus exposure and HLA in healthy donors. General study findings and limits: A highly shared variant cluster was judged a likely technical artifact. There were a few CMV-associated chains whose specificity for CMV antigens was confirmed in vitro. Cytomegalovirus association was listed for 150 or so TCR beta chains. Relative to the roughly 700-donor mean, N-insertions were reportedly fewer in an Asian-associated ancestry cluster in a later analysis.

This TCR was recovered from a man aged 40-49 years in good health and CMV-seronegative. Sequencing was performed on PBMCs.

DNA of the CDR3: TGTGCCAGCAGTGTTGTGCGGGACAGGGGACCTGGAAATTCACCCCTCCACTTT. Protein sequence: CASSVVRDRGPGNSPLHF. The J gene is TRBJ1-6, the V gene TRBV2; 10 nucleotides match TRBD1. The length of the CDR3 is 18 residues. Per the germline V gene, CDR1 is SNHLY and CDR2 is FYNNEI. V was pared by 4 bases and J by 7 bases, with 13 bases of the junction left unmatched.